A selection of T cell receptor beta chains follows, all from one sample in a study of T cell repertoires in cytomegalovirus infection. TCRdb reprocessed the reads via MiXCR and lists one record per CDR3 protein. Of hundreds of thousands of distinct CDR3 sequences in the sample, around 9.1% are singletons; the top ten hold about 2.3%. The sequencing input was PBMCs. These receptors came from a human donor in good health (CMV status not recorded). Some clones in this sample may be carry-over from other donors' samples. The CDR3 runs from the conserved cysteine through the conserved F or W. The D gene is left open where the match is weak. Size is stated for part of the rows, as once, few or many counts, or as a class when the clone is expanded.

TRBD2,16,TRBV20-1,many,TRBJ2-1,TGCAGTGCCTCCGGACTAGCGGGGGGCCTTTACAATGAGCAGTTCTTC,CSASGLAGGLYNEQFF
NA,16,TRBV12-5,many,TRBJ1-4,TGTGCTAGTGGTCTACCGACAGCCCTAGGGTCAGAAAAACTGTTTTTT,CASGLPTALGSEKLFF
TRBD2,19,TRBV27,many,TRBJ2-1,TGTGCCAGCAGCAAGACCGGGACTAGCAAGTCACTCCTTAGCGATGAGCAGTTCTTC,CASSKTGTSKSLLSDEQFF
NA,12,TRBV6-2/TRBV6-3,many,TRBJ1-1,TGTGCCAGCAGTTCCCCCCGGACTGAAGCTTTCTTT,CASSSPRTEAFF
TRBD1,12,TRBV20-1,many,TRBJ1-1,TGCAGTGCTAGGGACAGGGCCCCTGAAGCTTTCTTT,CSARDRAPEAFF
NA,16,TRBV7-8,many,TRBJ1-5,TGTGCCAGCAGCTTAGGTCCGGGGGGTGGTGATCAGCCCCAGCATTTT,CASSLGPGGGDQPQHF
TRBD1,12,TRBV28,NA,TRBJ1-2,TGTGCCACCGGACAGGGTTATCGTGGCTACACCTTC,CATGQGYRGYTF
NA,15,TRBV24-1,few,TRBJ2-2,TGTGCCACCAGTCGGAGGACAGAGAACACCGGGGAGCTGTTTTTT,CATSRRTENTGELFF
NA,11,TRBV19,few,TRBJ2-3,TGTGCCACTACCAGCACAGATACGCAGTATTTT,CATTSTDTQYF
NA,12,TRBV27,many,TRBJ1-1,TGTGCCAGCAGCACCGGTACCACTGAAGCTTTCTTT,CASSTGTTEAFF
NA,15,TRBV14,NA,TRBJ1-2,TGTGCCAGCAGCCAAGATCCCAGGGCTGGGTATGGCTACACCTTC,CASSQDPRAGYGYTF
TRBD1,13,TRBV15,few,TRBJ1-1,TGTGCCACCAGCAGGACAGGGGTCACTGAAGCTTTCTTT,CATSRTGVTEAFF
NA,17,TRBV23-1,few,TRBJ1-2,TGCGCCAGCAGTCAAACGACGCCGCCAGAGGAGTACGATGGCTACACCTTC,CASSQTTPPEEYDGYTF
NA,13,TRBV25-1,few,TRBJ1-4,TGTGCCACACTGGGGGGTCCTAATGAAAAACTGTTTTTT,CATLGGPNEKLFF
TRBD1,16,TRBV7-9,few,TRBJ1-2,TGTGCCAGCAGCTACTTGGGACAGGGAGTGAACTATGGCTACACCTTC,CASSYLGQGVNYGYTF
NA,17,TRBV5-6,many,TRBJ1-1,TGTGCCAGCAGCCGCCCCTTCGACAGCGGCATGAACACTGAAGCTTTCTTT,CASSRPFDSGMNTEAFF
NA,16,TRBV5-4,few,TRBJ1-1,TGTGCCAGCAGCTTGAGGCCCGCCAGGTTTAGCACTGAAGCTTTCTTT,CASSLRPARFSTEAFF
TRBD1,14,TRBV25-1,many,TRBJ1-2,TGTGCCAGCAGTGGCCCGGGACAGAACTATGGCTACACCTTC,CASSGPGQNYGYTF
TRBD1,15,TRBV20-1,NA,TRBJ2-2,TGCAGTGCTCACCAGGGGGCAATCGGCGCCGGGGAGCTGTTTTTT,CSAHQGAIGAGELFF
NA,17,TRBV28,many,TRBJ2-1,TGTGCCAGCAGGCCTGGGGCAGGGAATCTGGATCGCGATGAGCAGTTCTTC,CASRPGAGNLDRDEQFF
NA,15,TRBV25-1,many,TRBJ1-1,TGTGCCAGCAGTGAATCTCTCGACTTGAACACTGAAGCTTTCTTT,CASSESLDLNTEAFF
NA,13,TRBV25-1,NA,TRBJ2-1,TGTGCCAGCAGTGATAGGGGGGGCAGGGAGCAGTTCTTC,CASSDRGGREQFF
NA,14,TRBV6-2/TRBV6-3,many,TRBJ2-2,TGTGCCAGCAGCCAAACTAGATCCACCGGGGAGCTGTTTTTT,CASSQTRSTGELFF
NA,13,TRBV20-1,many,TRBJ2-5,TGCAGTGCTAGTTACAGGAGGCAAGAGACCCAGTACTTC,CSASYRRQETQYF
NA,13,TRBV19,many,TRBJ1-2,TGTGCCAGTAGTCGGGGCAGGGGAGCTGGCTACACCTTC,CASSRGRGAGYTF
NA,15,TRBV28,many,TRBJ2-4,TGTGCCAGCAGTCCAGGGACGGTAGCCAAAAACATTCAGTACTTC,CASSPGTVAKNIQYF
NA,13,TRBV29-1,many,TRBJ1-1,TGCAGCGTTGAGACACAGGCGAACACTGAAGCTTTCTTT,CSVETQANTEAFF
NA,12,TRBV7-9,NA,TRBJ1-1,TGTGCCAGTGTTTTGGGGAACACTGAAGCTTTCTTT,CASVLGNTEAFF
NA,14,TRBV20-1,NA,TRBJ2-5,TGCAGTGCTTCCCAGGCACAGGGAGTAGAGACCCAGTACTTC,CSASQAQGVETQYF
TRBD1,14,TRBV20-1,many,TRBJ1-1,TGCAGTGCTCCCCGACAGGGGGCGAACACTGAAGCTTTCTTT,CSAPRQGANTEAFF
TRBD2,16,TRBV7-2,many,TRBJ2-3,TGTGCCAGCAGCTTATTAGCGGGAGACGTCACAGATACGCAGTATTTT,CASSLLAGDVTDTQYF
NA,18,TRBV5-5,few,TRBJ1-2,TGTGCCAGCAGCTTGATCCTTACAGATGGCAGGGAAGACTATGGCTACACCTTC,CASSLILTDGREDYGYTF
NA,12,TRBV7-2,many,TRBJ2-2,TGTGCCAGCAGCTTCAGCACCGGGGAGCTGTTTTTT,CASSFSTGELFF
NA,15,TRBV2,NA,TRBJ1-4,TGTGCCAGCAGTCCTCGAACAGGGCGGGGTGAAAAACTGTTTTTT,CASSPRTGRGEKLFF
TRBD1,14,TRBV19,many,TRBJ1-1,TGTGCCAGTAGTATACGGACAGGTCGCACTGAAGCTTTCTTT,CASSIRTGRTEAFF
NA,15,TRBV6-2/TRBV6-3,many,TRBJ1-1,TGTGCCAGCAGTTGGGTAGCAACAGGGAACACTGAAGCTTTCTTT,CASSWVATGNTEAFF
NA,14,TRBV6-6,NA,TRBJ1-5,TGTGCCAGCAGTTACTCGGGGGTAGCTCAGCCCCAGCATTTT,CASSYSGVAQPQHF
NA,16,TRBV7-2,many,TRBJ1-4,TGTGCCAGCAGCTTAGAATTCGGACGACGTAATGAAAAACTGTTTTTT,CASSLEFGRRNEKLFF
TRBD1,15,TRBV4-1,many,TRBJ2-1,TGCGCCAGCAGCCAAGACCACAGGGGGCGCCTACTGCTGTTCTTC,CASSQDHRGRLLLFF
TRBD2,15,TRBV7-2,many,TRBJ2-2,TGTGCCAGCAGCTCCAGCGGGGGTCCCGCCGGGGAGCTGTTTTTT,CASSSSGGPAGELFF
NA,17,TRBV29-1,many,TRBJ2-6,TGCAGCGTTGAAGAGTGGGTAACAACTACTGGGGCCAACGTCCTGACTTTC,CSVEEWVTTTGANVLTF
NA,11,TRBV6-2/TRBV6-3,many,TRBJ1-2,TGTGCCAGCAGTTCCTCCGGTGGCTACACCTTC,CASSSSGGYTF
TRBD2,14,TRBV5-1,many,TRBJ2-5,TGCGCCAGCAGCTGGAAAGACGGGGGGGAGACCCAGTACTTC,CASSWKDGGETQYF
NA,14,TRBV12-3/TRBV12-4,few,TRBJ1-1,TGTGCCAGCAGTTTCGAAGGACAGACCACTGAAGCTTTCTTT,CASSFEGQTTEAFF
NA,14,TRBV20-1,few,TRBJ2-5,TGCAGTGCTAGAGGACAGGACGGACAAGAGACCCAGTACTTC,CSARGQDGQETQYF
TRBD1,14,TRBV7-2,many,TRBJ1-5,TGTGCCAGCAGCTGGGGACAGAATAATCAGCCCCAGCATTTT,CASSWGQNNQPQHF
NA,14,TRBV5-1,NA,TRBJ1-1,TGCGCCAGCGGACCCGGACACATGAACACTGAAGCTTTCTTT,CASGPGHMNTEAFF
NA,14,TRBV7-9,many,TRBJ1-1,TGTGCCAGCAGCTTATTTCAGGTGAACACTGAAGCTTTCTTT,CASSLFQVNTEAFF